Sequencing of this T cell receptor (beta chain) was carried out in a study of cytomegalovirus exposure and HLA in healthy donors. Study details: Findings of an earlier analysis included about 100 million unique TCR beta sequences from roughly 190 million T cells.

As concerns this clone: The antigen is unknown.

Germline V CDR1 and CDR2: LNHDA, SQIVND (reference sequence). This CDR3 has 15 amino acids. The V end lost 1 base, the J end lost 2 bases, and 10 bases lay between the germline ends. Amplification used 60 Vbeta primers and 13 Jbeta primers. Measured with immunoSEQ multiplex PCR; TCRdb has only the in-frame clones, and not every one. Of about 120,000 clones listed, 82% were seen once; the top ten hold around 1.5%. Points from the study as a whole: It was 164 TCR beta chains that were listed as cytomegalovirus-associated. TRBV6-2, TRBV6-3 and some other V segments were unresolvable in 87-base-pair reads. Reportedly, cytomegalovirus status was diagnosed with high sensitivity and specificity.

Sequencing was carried out using PBMCs. This receptor was identified in a woman under 30 in good health and CMV-seronegative. The chain carries TRBV19 and TRBJ2-3; D is perhaps TRBD1 (6 bases). For the CDR3, the DNA is TGTGCCAGTAGTATAGGGGGGCAGTACACAGATACGCAGTATTTT. It translates to CASSIGGQYTDTQYF.